This TCR beta chain derives from a study of blood T cell repertoires in COVID-19. Study-level background: T cells, B-cell-depleted T cells, or PBMCs provided the cDNA or gDNA that served as material.

CDR1 and CDR2 from the germline V gene are LNHDA and SQIVND (reference sequence). Trimming pared 1 base from V and 10 bases from J, leaving 14 bases between. There are 15 residues in the CDR3. Under the authors' procedure: How many nucleated cells were present was estimated from reference gene primer amplification. This table comes from immunoSEQ multiplex PCR, and its TCRdb copy is limited to in-frame clones, with some not included. V, J and clone size derive from that table, while D and trimming were established from the DNA sequence. Among roughly 100,000 clones listed, roughly nine tenths were seen once.

Sequencing was performed on peripheral blood. The chain employs TRBV19 and TRBJ1-6, with D unclear. The clonotype was recovered from a human donor in a cohort sampled during active COVID-19. For the CDR3, the DNA is TGTGCCAGTAGTATAGGATCAGGCCTTCAATCACCCCTCCACTTT. Protein product: CASSIGSGLQSPLHF. The full variable domain, in which reference TRBV19 and TRBJ1-6 provide the parts outside the CDR3, is DGGITQSPKYLFRKEGQNVTLSCEQNLNHDAMYWYRQDPGQGLRLIYYSQIVNDFQKGDIAEGYSVSREKKESFPLTVTSAQKNPTAFYLCASSIGSGLQSPLHFGNGTRLTVT.